The 20 T cell receptor beta chains listed next were all sequenced from one sample in a study of control samples from healthy donors and cancer patients. Sequencing used immunoSEQ multiplex PCR; TCRdb keeps in-frame clones, though not all of them. Of roughly 100,000 clones in the sample, 92% were seen once. The specimen sequenced was blood. These receptors were collected from a young woman in good health.

This clone was seen once. The rearrangement uses TRBV9 and TRBJ1-2; unclear D gene. The length of the CDR3 is 14 residues. The germline gives CDR1 SGDLS, CDR2 YYNGEE. Trimming took 1 base from V and 4 from J, leaving 11 bases between them. CDR3 loop: CASSVSGERYGYTF. Here the CDR3 DNA reads TGTGCCAGCAGCGTATCCGGGGAGCGCTATGGCTACACCTTC.

The chain employs TRBV18 and TRBJ1-5; 9 positions agree with TRBD1. The CDR3 is 15 amino acids. Unmatched junction bases numbered 5, after V lost 4 bases and J lost 4 bases. Germline V gene sequence: CDR1 KGHSH, CDR2 LQKENI. Here the CDR3 reads CASSRGQGSNQPQHF. The CDR3 DNA sequence: TGTGCCAGCTCACGGGGACAGGGATCAAATCAGCCCCAGCATTTT.

J is TRBJ1-1 and V is TRBV30; no firm D call. Trimming removed 2 bases from V and 6 bases from J, with 7 bases in between. Per the germline V gene, CDR1 is GTSNPN and CDR2 is SVGIG (reference sequence). This CDR3 is 11 amino acids long. CDR3 nucleotide sequence: TGTGCCTGGAGTCCCGGCCCTGAAGCTTTCTTT. Its translation: CAWSPGPEAFF. Full variable domain (remainder filled in from reference TRBV30 and TRBJ1-1): SQTIHQWPATLVQPVGSPLSLECTVEGTSNPNLYWYRQAAGRGLQLLFYSVGIGQISSEVPQNLSASRPQDRQFILSSKKLLLSDSGFYLCAWSPGPEAFFGQGTRLTVV.

The chain joins TRBV7-6 to TRBJ1-6, with D unresolved. V was pared by 5 bases and J by 0 bases, with 17 bases between. The CDR3 spans 18 residues. Germline V gene lookup returns CDR1 SGHVS and CDR2 FNYEAQ. CDR3 in amino acids: CASSQDMPTSSYNSPLHF. CDR3 bases: TGTGCCAGCAGCCAAGACATGCCCACGAGCTCCTATAATTCACCCCTCCACTTT.

The CDR3 DNA reads as TGTGCCTGGAGTGTTTGGGGGGCTTCTCAGCCCCAGCATTTT. Amino acid sequence: CAWSVWGASQPQHF. The gene calls are TRBV30 and TRBJ1-5, with D maybe TRBD1 (6 bases). Germline V gene lookup returns CDR1 GTSNPN and CDR2 SVGIG (reference sequence). V lost 0 bases, J lost 6 bases, and 12 bases lay in between. The CDR3 covers 14 residues.

The chain is built from TRBV9 and TRBJ2-3; TRBD2 aligns across 11 bases. Germline CDR1 is SGDLS and CDR2 is YYNGEE. V shed 2 bases and J 0 bases; nucleotides not matched to a gene: 5. This CDR3 has 17 residues. CDR3 coding DNA: TGTGCCAGCAGCGTTCTAGCGGGGGGTCCTAGCACAGATACGCAGTATTTT. Translation gives CASSVLAGGPSTDTQYF.

The chain combines TRBV7-9 with TRBJ1-1; the D is unclear. V lost 1 base to trimming and J lost 7 bases, with 10 bases between them. The CDR3 length is 13 residues. Germline CDR1 reads SEHNR; CDR2 reads FQNEAQ (reference sequence). Written as DNA, the CDR3 is TGTGCCAGCAGCTTAGGCCGGAATCGTGAAGCTTTCTTT. Translating it yields CASSLGRNREAFF.

This chain uses TRBV11-3 with TRBJ2-7; D is unclear. The CDR3 contains 12 residues. Germline V gene lookup returns CDR1 SGHNT and CDR2 YENEEA. V dropped 0 bases and J dropped 3 bases, with 3 bases sitting between them. The CDR3 nucleotides are TGTGCCAGCAGCTTAGACGACTACGAGCAGTACTTC. Its translation is CASSLDDYEQYF.

This chain joins TRBV7-8 and TRBJ2-7; the D gene could be TRBD1 or TRBD2 (5 bases each). Germline values: CDR1 SGHVS, CDR2 FQNEAQ. V was trimmed by 5 bases and J by 0 bases, leaving 14 bases between them. The CDR3 contains 15 residues. The CDR3 nucleotides read TGTGCCAGCAGCCGAACCGGGACGGTCTCCTACGAGCAGTACTTC. Translation gives CASSRTGTVSYEQYF.

The chain has TRBV7-2 and TRBJ2-3; D gene uncertain. Trimming shortened V by 5 bases and J by 1 base, and 16 bases separated the two germline ends. The CDR3 runs 16 residues. Germline CDR1 SGHTA, CDR2 FQGNSA. The DNA of the CDR3 is TGTGCCAGCAGCGGAGTGCTGGGTCTGGGCACAGATACGCAGTATTTT. Its translation: CASSGVLGLGTDTQYF.

The chain links TRBV5-1 to TRBJ2-1; D gene uncertain. Trimming took off 1 base at V and 4 bases at J, with 12 bases between the two ends. Per germline, CDR1 SGHRS and CDR2 YFSETQ. The CDR3 covers 15 residues. DNA of the CDR3: TGCGCCAGCAGCTTGAGCGCACCTGGGTACAATGAGCAGTTCTTC. Residues: CASSLSAPGYNEQFF.

Here the CDR3 reads CASTPDSNYGYTF. Written as DNA, the CDR3 is TGTGCCAGCACCCCTGACAGTAACTATGGCTACACCTTC. The genes are TRBV12-3 or TRBV12-4 and TRBJ1-2; perhaps TRBD1 as D (5 bases). The ends were cut back, 7 bases at V and 1 base at J, with 10 bases in the middle. This CDR3 has 13 amino acids.

This chain connects TRBV5-1 to TRBJ2-2, with TRBD1 identical over 9 bases. Germline V CDR1 and CDR2: SGHRS, YFSETQ. This CDR3 comprises 17 residues. V was clipped by 0 bases and J by 2 bases; unmatched bases: 5. CDR3 coding DNA: TGCGCCAGCAGCTTGGGGCAGGGACAGGGAAACACCGGGGAGCTGTTTTTT. It is translated as CASSLGQGQGNTGELFF.

The chain uses TRBV30 and TRBJ1-1, with D hard to call. The ends were cut back, 2 bases at V and 0 bases at J, with 13 bases in the middle. Germline CDR1 is GTSNPN and CDR2 is SVGIG (reference sequence). The CDR3 has 15 amino acids. CDR3 sequence (DNA): TGTGCCTGGAGTAAACTGGACCGACTGAACACTGAAGCTTTCTTT. This codes for CAWSKLDRLNTEAFF. Complete variable domain (other parts from reference TRBV30 and TRBJ1-1): SQTIHQWPATLVQPVGSPLSLECTVEGTSNPNLYWYRQAAGRGLQLLFYSVGIGQISSEVPQNLSASRPQDRQFILSSKKLLLSDSGFYLCAWSKLDRLNTEAFFGQGTRLTVV.

The CDR3 DNA sequence: TGTGCCAGCAGAAAGGACGGGGGGACGGGGACCCAGTACTTC. It specifies CASRKDGGTGTQYF. The chain uses TRBV2 and TRBJ2-5; 7 bases line up with TRBD2. The CDR3 spans 14 residues. V dropped 6 bases and J dropped 7; count of bases not matched to a gene: 11. CDR1 is SNHLY and CDR2 is FYNNEI in the germline V gene.

The chain is built from TRBV7-9 and TRBJ1-1; 8 bases are shared with TRBD1. Germline CDR1 is SEHNR and CDR2 is FQNEAQ (reference sequence). Unmatched junction bases numbered 9, after V lost 5 bases and J lost 1 base. This CDR3 is built from 16 residues. The CDR3: CASSTLPRGPNTEAFF. As DNA, the CDR3 is TGTGCCAGCAGCACCCTACCCAGGGGGCCGAACACTGAAGCTTTCTTT.

This chain connects TRBV19 to TRBJ1-4; D gene ambiguous. V was clipped by 1 base and J by 7 bases, with 19 bases between them. Germline values: CDR1 LNHDA, CDR2 SQIVND (reference sequence). The CDR3 runs to 17 residues. The CDR3 DNA reads TGTGCCAGTAGTATAGCCAGGAGGGCCACGATCCGTGAAAAACTGTTTTTT. Protein product: CASSIARRATIREKLFF.

This chain connects TRBV9 to TRBJ2-3, with 8 bases that match TRBD1. This CDR3 is built from 16 residues. Germline lookup yields CDR1 SGDLS and CDR2 YYNGEE. V lost 0 bases and J lost 2; bases outside the gene matches: 5. In DNA form, the CDR3 reads TGTGCCAGCAGCGTAGGTCACAGGGGGTTCACAGATACGCAGTATTTT. Protein product: CASSVGHRGFTDTQYF.

The chain carries TRBV5-4 and TRBJ1-2, with 8 bases matching TRBD1. This CDR3 is built from 13 residues. J gave up 6 bases and V 9 bases, and 10 bases lay outside the gene matches. Germline CDR1 SGHNT, CDR2 YYREEE (reference sequence). CDR3 residues: CAIYTQGADGYTF. CDR3 nucleotide sequence: TGTGCCATCTATACTCAGGGGGCAGATGGCTACACCTTC.

The chain couples TRBV25-1 to TRBJ1-5, with D perhaps TRBD1 (6 bases). CDR1 is MGHDK and CDR2 is SYGVNS in the germline V gene. Trimming stripped 8 bases from V and 2 bases from J, with 10 bases between. CDR3 length equals 13 residues. The CDR3 sequence is CASAGGGNQPQHF. CDR3 in DNA: TGTGCCAGCGCGGGGGGCGGCAATCAGCCCCAGCATTTT.